These T cell receptor beta chains were read from a single sample in a study of cytomegalovirus exposure and HLA in healthy donors. Repertoires were generated with immunoSEQ multiplex PCR, while TCRdb's copy carries only in-frame clones and drops some. The sample contains around 120,000 clones, about three quarters of which appear only once. The source material was PBMCs. Source of these receptors: a woman in her forties in good health and CMV-seropositive. The CDR3 runs from the conserved cysteine through the conserved F or W. Expanded clones get a size class; other rows say once, few or many, or leave the size out.

CASSEGRHGINTF TRBJ1-2 NA TRBV6-1
CASSEAGADQPQHF TRBJ1-5 NA TRBV5-1
CASSPPALTGLFF TRBJ1-4 few TRBV18
CASSFRTTEAFF TRBJ1-1 NA TRBV28
CASSDREGQPQHF TRBJ1-5 few TRBV6-4
CASSWGGAGSTDTQYF TRBJ2-3 NA TRBV6-5
CASSGDSTEAFF TRBJ1-1 NA TRBV6-1
CASSFDAGATSEQYF TRBJ2-7 NA TRBV5-4
CASSRTGVADTQYF TRBJ2-3 NA TRBV27
CASSLDPASETQYF TRBJ2-5 NA TRBV11-3
CASSLSGGRNEQFF TRBJ2-1 NA TRBV4-1
CASSQSRRLTGPLYEQYF TRBJ2-7 few TRBV23-1
CASAQAGTEAFF TRBJ1-1 once TRBV19
CASSMTGLYYGYTF TRBJ1-2 once TRBV2
CASSEQFSYEQYF TRBJ2-7 NA TRBV6-1
CASSDSEVQPQHF TRBJ1-5 few TRBV18
CASSPRGIDEQYF TRBJ2-7 NA TRBV18
CASSGTEATNEKLFF TRBJ1-4 NA TRBV19
CASSLKGEDTQYF TRBJ2-3 few TRBV5-4
CAWRGLAERNEQFF TRBJ2-1 NA TRBV30